What follows describes a single T cell receptor beta chain. Antigen: not known. The data derive from a study of cytomegalovirus exposure and HLA in healthy donors. In the study overall: A later analysis reported the same platform for the approximately 110 validation repertoires and the approximately 670 first-cohort repertoires.

Study-wide points: Cytomegalovirus association was assigned to about 150 TCR beta chains.

Profiling relied on immunoSEQ multiplex PCR, and the TCRdb table lists in-frame clones only, not all of them. The data hold some 160,000 clones, with 91% observed a single time. The germline CDR1 and CDR2 sequences are MNHEY and SMNVEV (reference sequence). The length of the CDR3 is 10 residues. Trimming took 9 bases from V and 10 from J, leaving 10 bases between them. Sample: PBMCs. The receptor's source is a young man in good health and CMV-seronegative. The chain has TRBV27 and TRBJ2-1; D gene uncertain. The CDR3 spells CARLHGEQFF. CDR3 in DNA: TGTGCCAGACTCCACGGGGAGCAGTTCTTC.